This T cell receptor (beta chain) was found in a study of IL-17A CD8 T cells in psoriatic arthritis synovium. With respect to the entire study: The study was designed to define the phenotype, molecular profile and function of synovial IL-17A+CD8+ T cells in the pathogenesis of psoriatic arthritis.

After DNA extraction (Qiagen), TCRbeta V-D-J rearrangements underwent bias-controlled amplification and then high-throughput sequencing (immunoSEQ; Adaptive Biotech). The authors processed their data as follows. The immunoSEQ Analyzer platform was used to analyze productive sequences at the sequence level. Clonality was computed as 1 minus Pielou's evenness, ranging from 0 (highly polyclonal) to 1 (monoclonal). The Morisita index, ranging from 0 (no similarity) to 1 (complete similarity), was used to quantify repertoire overlap between subsets. TCRdb's version of the immuneACCESS table is confined to in-frame rearrangements and falls short of the full clone set. An unresolved V gene accounts for under half of the shortfall where checked; the remainder is of unknown origin. V, J and clone size were drawn from that table, and D and trimming were deduced from the DNA. The sample yields about 2,200 clones; approximately 65% were counted once. About 15% of the sample is taken by the ten largest.

CD3+ T cells, isolated magnetically, got 1.5 hours of stimulation with PMA and ionomycin and were then labeled using IL-17A and IFNgamma cytokine secretion assays. Synovial fluid effusions were aspirated from actively inflamed joints of psoriatic arthritis patients. Memory CD8+ T cells in synovial fluid were sorted patient by patient into Tc17 (IL-17A+) cells, bulk memory cells and Tc1 (IL-17A-IFNgamma+) cells in order to compare their TCR repertoires. The Classification of Psoriatic Arthritis Study Group (CASPAR) criteria were met by the psoriatic arthritis patients. Cells secreting cytokines were also stained with a viability dye and with anti-CD3, CD8, CD14 and CD4 antibodies, then sorted on a BD FACSAria. A few patients with psoriatic arthritis provided sorted synovial fluid CD8+ T cell subsets that underwent TCRbeta sequencing. Synovial fluid mononuclear cells were isolated with Lymphoprep and cryopreserved in liquid nitrogen before use. The medium used for cryopreservation was made up of roughly 48% fetal calf serum and about 10% dimethyl sulfoxide.

The CDR3, cysteine through phenylalanine, is 13 amino acids long. The sequence is cut down to CDR3 DNA, 39 bases in frame from base 1. CDR1 and CDR2, looked up from the germline V gene (reference sequence), are SGHNT and YYREEE. Cut back by 4 bases and 8 bases, the V and J ends lie 13 bases apart. Note on this clone: It has no known antigen specificity. No base quality values were provided; no much bigger clone lies one nucleotide off.

On the study overall, not on this receptor specifically: Although over 4.5% of the repertoire was occupied by some individual clones, most synovial CD8+ subsets remained polyclonal. Because no psoriatic arthritis synovial tissue samples were available, cells were taken from synovial fluid instead of synovial tissue. In a couple of patients, many Tc17 clones were found to be shared with the synovial Tc1 population, resulting in Morisita overlap indices above 0.85. Only three patients were included in the TCR sequencing, a limited sample size that the authors acknowledged.

Recombination linked TRBV5-4 to TRBJ2-1; the D gene is perhaps TRBD1, from 6 matching bases. Sequencing was done on a sample of IFN-gamma+ CD8+ T cells from synovial fluid. Sample cell subset or site, as interpreted from the label and publication: IL-17A-IFNgamma+ memory CD8+ (Tc1) cells. The sequence was obtained from a human donor with psoriatic arthritis. The nucleotides read TGTGCCAGCAGCCCCACAGGGTTCGATGAGCAGTTCTTC. Its translation is CASSPTGFDEQFF.